This T cell receptor (beta chain) appears in the sequencing data of a study of T cells in Graves' hyperthyroidism and ophthalmopathy. Findings of the study overall: Blood held most thyroid clonotypes expanded above 0.001 frequency. Through a model of 13 V-J features, ophthalmopathy was separated from stable hyperthyroidism.

This clonotype was observed at least ten times. Its antigen is currently unknown. CDR3 size: 15 residues. With V trimmed by 6 bases and J by 2 bases, 3 bases remained unmatched. The germline V gene has CDR1 SNHLY and CDR2 FYNNEI. Participants, patients aged 18 to 65, had newly diagnosed hyperthyroidism with a duration under 2 months. PBMCs came from less than 11 ml fresh peripheral blood. RNA transcripts gave rise to amplified TCR beta CDR3 regions. During a first-round RT-PCR of the TCR CDR3, the HTBI primer set was used. From the multiplex PCR reads, TCRdb called clonotypes with MiXCR, one entry per CDR3 protein. The table includes about 400,000 distinct CDR3 sequences, around 13% detected once.

V usage is TRBV2 and J usage is TRBJ2-2, with 10 positions matching TRBD2. Sequencing was done on a sample of blood. The clonotype was recovered from a woman younger than 35 with Graves' hyperthyroidism. CDR3 residues: CASRASGRNTGELFF. In DNA form, the CDR3 reads TGTGCCAGCAGGGCTAGCGGGAGAAACACCGGGGAGCTGTTTTTT.